The present TCR beta chain was sequenced within a study of T cells after yellow fever vaccination. 5'RACE template switching generated TCR cDNA, adding a universal primer site and UMIs. TCRdb analysed the 5' RACE reads with MiXCR anew, one entry per CDR3 protein. The table has some 390,000 distinct CDR3 sequences, 6.2% seen once; the top ten hold over 14%. V lost 5 bases, J lost 4 bases, and 18 bases lay in between. The length of the CDR3 is 15 residues. Points from the study as a whole: Abundant clonotypes from the bulk population could have been carried over as contaminants into FACS-sorted repertoires. At under 98% for CD4 and approximately 89% for CD8, most primary-vaccination clones showed up again after the booster.

This clonotype turned up a few times. The antigen remains undetermined. Sequenced material: PBMCs, taken 5 days after the yellow fever booster vaccination. The TCR comes from a man aged 25-45 years who received the YFV17D yellow fever vaccine. The chain has TRBV12-3 or TRBV12-4 and TRBJ2-7, with D uncertain. CDR3 protein: CASSPARPKGYEQYF. In DNA, the CDR3 is TGTGCCAGCAGTCCAGCTCGGCCAAAAGGGTACGAGCAGTACTTC.